The 11 T cell receptor beta chains given below trace back to one sample, sequenced in a study of regulatory T cells in long-lasting Graves disease. The time point is: persistent/refractory GD, antithyroid drugs over 5 years with positive TRAb. Extracted RNA from PBMCs served as the source of the TCR library. Arm-PCR of CDR3 regions and iRepertoire HTBI primers were used to build TCR beta libraries. One entry per CDR3 protein, called by TCRdb with MiXCR from the multiplex PCR reads. The table lists a few hundred thousand distinct CDR3 sequences, 23% of them singletons. The specimen comprised peripheral blood mononuclear cells (PBMCs), sampled when the disease was refractory, from a patient treated with antithyroid drugs. All receptors derive from a female donor with Graves disease.

This clonotype was seen only a few times. The chain combines TRBV6-2 or TRBV6-3 with TRBJ2-3; D is perhaps TRBD2 (5 bases). CDR1 and CDR2 from the germline V gene are MNHEY and SVGEGT. There are 17 residues in the CDR3. The ends were cut back, 2 bases at V and 0 bases at J, with 15 bases in the middle. The CDR3 is CASSYMGMSGSTDTQYF. The CDR3, as DNA: TGTGCCAGCAGTTACATGGGGATGAGCGGTAGCACAGATACGCAGTATTTT.

In its sample, this clonotype was seen a few times. This rearrangement joins TRBV20-1 to TRBJ2-5, with 9 bases lining up with TRBD1. V was clipped by 3 bases and J by 5 bases; unmatched bases: 16. This CDR3 is built from 17 residues. Germline V gives CDR1 DFQATT, CDR2 SNEGSKA (reference sequence). The CDR3 is CSASVRGNRGQMETQYF. The CDR3 bases are TGCAGTGCTAGCGTTCGGGGTAACAGGGGGCAGATGGAGACCCAGTACTTC.

With respect to this clonotype: A much larger clone lies a single base off, so this may be a read error. The rearrangement joins TRBV2 to TRBJ2-7; 12 bases are a match to TRBD1. The CDR3 is 13 residues long. Germline V lookup: CDR1 SNHLY, CDR2 FYNNEI. CDR3 region: CAGSAGQGAWQYF. The CDR3 DNA follows: TGTGCCGGCAGTGCGGGACAGGGGGCCTGGCAGTACTTC.

This clonotype was counted many times. The CDR3 reads CASSVDSNYEQYF. In DNA form, the CDR3 reads TGCGCCAGCAGCGTCGACAGCAACTACGAGCAGTACTTC. The V and J genes are TRBV5-1 and TRBJ2-7; perhaps TRBD1 as D (5 bases). Germline CDR1 SGHRS, CDR2 YFSETQ. Trimming removed 4 bases at V and 3 bases at J, with 11 bases between. The CDR3 covers 13 residues.

The rearrangement joins TRBV20-1 to TRBJ2-7, with 7 positions matching TRBD2. This CDR3 has 14 residues. Losses at the gene ends were 0 bases for V and 3 bases for J; bases not matched to a gene: 5. Germline V gene lookup returns CDR1 DFQATT and CDR2 SNEGSKA (reference sequence). The CDR3 coding sequence is TGCAGTGCTAGAGATAGGGCTAGCGGCTACGAGCAGTACTTC. This codes for CSARDRASGYEQYF.

V is TRBV20-1 and J is TRBJ2-7, with D possibly matching TRBD1 (6 bases). This CDR3 comprises 12 residues. Per germline, CDR1 DFQATT and CDR2 SNEGSKA (reference sequence). V was pared by 5 bases and J by 5 bases, with 13 bases between. CDR3 region: CSADKNRDEQYF. The CDR3 DNA reads TGCAGTGCTGACAAGAACAGGGACGAGCAGTACTTC.

This clonotype was observed many times. The chain recombines TRBV6-1 with TRBJ1-1, with D tentatively TRBD1 (5 bases). The CDR3 has 16 residues. V lost 1 base, J lost 1 base, and 13 bases lay in between. In germline, CDR1 is MNHNS, CDR2 SASEGT. CDR3 sequence reads: CASSEVEGPPNTEAFF. In nucleotides, the CDR3 is TGTGCCAGCAGTGAAGTGGAGGGACCACCGAACACTGAAGCTTTCTTT.

This clonotype was recorded a few times. V and J are TRBV20-1 and TRBJ2-1; D not resolved. V lost 3 bases, J lost 10 bases, and 10 bases lay in between. The CDR3 contains 11 residues. The V gene's germline CDR1 is DFQATT and CDR2 SNEGSKA (reference sequence). The CDR3 sequence is CSASLDPEQFF. The CDR3 DNA reads TGCAGTGCTAGTCTGGACCCCGAGCAGTTCTTC.

CDR3 DNA: TGTGCCAGCTCACCGGGACACGAACGGAGATACGAGCAGTACTTC. This sequence encodes CASSPGHERRYEQYF. The rearrangement uses TRBV18 and TRBJ2-7, with D maybe TRBD1 (6 bases). The CDR3 runs to 15 residues. Germline CDR1 and CDR2: KGHSH and LQKENI. V was trimmed by 3 bases and J by 4 bases, leaving 16 bases between them.

On this clonotype itself: Being one base from a much bigger clone, this may be a read error. The chain couples TRBV20-1 to TRBJ2-5; D is unclear. Germline CDR1 reads DFQATT; CDR2 reads SNEGSKA (reference sequence). The CDR3 loop spans 12 amino acids. V lost 2 bases and J lost 4, with 8 bases in between. CDR3 sequence: CSARLTGETQYF. The CDR3 DNA sequence: TGCAGTGCTAGACTAACGGGAGAGACCCAGTACTTC.

This clonotype was found many times. V gene TRBV7-2 combines with J gene TRBJ1-2, with 9 bases matching TRBD1. V trimming: 0 bases; J trimming: 6 bases; junction bases outside the gene matches: 8. Germline V CDR1 and CDR2: SGHTA, FQGNSA. The CDR3 consists of 16 residues. The CDR3 loop is CASSLARDRAFHGYTF. The CDR3 bases are TGTGCCAGCAGCTTAGCCCGGGACAGGGCCTTTCATGGCTACACCTTC.